Detailed here is one T cell receptor (beta chain). The antigen remains unidentified. Trimming left V 2 bases short and J 3 bases short, with 14 bases between. Germline lookup yields CDR1 MNHNS and CDR2 SASEGT. The CDR3 sequence is 15 residues long. Every isolated RNA sample was fully reverse transcribed, so sequencing captured expressed TCRB transcripts. Using immunoSEQ multiplex PCR, the repertoire was profiled, and TCRdb retains in-frame clones only, with some absent. Of hundreds of thousands of clones listed, 13% are singletons. The data belong to a study of beta chain features in type 1 diabetes. Overall study: Examination of sorted cells across all samples involved around 110 million cells. Findings and limits, study-wide: Patients' naive, central memory and Treg TCRB repertoires seemed closer to one another than those of healthy donors. The analysis here could not establish whether HLA type shapes TCRB rearrangement. Type 1 diabetes patients showed a moderate but significant shortening of TCRB CDR3s in all four CD4+ subsets.

The clonotype comes from a young man with type 1 diabetes. The J gene is TRBJ2-7, the V gene TRBV6-1; no firm D call. Sequenced material: naive CD4+ T cells from blood. This CDR3 reads CASSELTLADYEQYF. The CDR3 region has the DNA TGTGCCAGCAGTGAATTAACCCTGGCCGACTACGAGCAGTACTTC.